These 27 T cell receptor beta chains originate from one sample sequenced in a study of T-cell memory formation after mild COVID-19. TCRdb re-called the 5' RACE reads through MiXCR, storing one row per CDR3 protein. The sample lists about 140,000 distinct CDR3 sequences, about 14% occurring once. Material for sequencing was PBMCs or a T cell subset sorted from them (not recorded which). The receptors stem from an adult woman who had mild COVID-19 (a few samples of this study predate the infection). Cell type and time point are not known.

There are a few counts of this clonotype. This chain connects TRBV20-1 to TRBJ2-1; 15 bases are a match to TRBD2. The length of the CDR3 is 21 residues. V dropped 5 bases and J dropped 0; count of bases not matched to a gene: 17. Germline V gene data show CDR1 as DFQATT and CDR2 as SNEGSKA (reference sequence). In DNA, the CDR3 is TGCAGTGCTGGACAATATGGGACTAGCGGGGGGCCGAAGAGCTCCTACAATGAGCAGTTCTTC. This translates into CSAGQYGTSGGPKSSYNEQFF.

This chain uses TRBV2 with TRBJ1-2; 7 bases agree with TRBD1. With V trimmed by 2 bases and J by 14 bases, 14 bases remained unmatched. The CDR3 spans 14 residues. CDR1 is SNHLY, CDR2 FYNNEI, per germline. CDR3 coding DNA: TGTGCCAGCAGTGAAAGGGGGGACAGCAACCCTGGAACCTTC. Residues: CASSERGDSNPGTF.

The rearrangement uses TRBV7-8 and TRBJ2-1, with D uncertain. The CDR3 has 14 amino acids. Germline CDR1 is SGHVS and CDR2 is FQNEAQ. V was cut by 5 bases and J by 2 bases, with 10 bases left in between. The CDR3 nucleotides read TGTGCCAGCAGCGAATGGGAAACCTACAATGAGCAGTTCTTC. Protein product: CASSEWETYNEQFF.

This CDR3 is CASSYPDIYGTQYF. The DNA of the CDR3 is TGTGCCAGCAGTTACCCCGACATCTACGGGACCCAGTACTTC. The chain couples TRBV6-5 to TRBJ2-5; D is unclear. Germline V gives CDR1 MNHEY, CDR2 SVGAGI. The CDR3 has 14 residues. Deletions cut 2 bases from V and 7 bases from J, with 14 bases between.

This clonotype has only a few counts. The chain is built from TRBV12-3 or TRBV12-4 and TRBJ2-4, with 14 nucleotides matching TRBD2. The CDR3 consists of 18 residues. V was pared by 5 bases and J by 7 bases, with 13 bases of the junction left unmatched. The CDR3 nucleotides are TGTGCCAGCAGTAGAGCCTGGACTAGCGGGAGGAGAGGGAACATTCAGTACTTC. Translated, it gives CASSRAWTSGRRGNIQYF.

The V call is TRBV4-1, the J call TRBJ1-1; D perhaps matches TRBD1 (6 bases). The CDR3 length is 16 residues. Between the trimmed V and J ends, which lost 3 bases and 0 bases, there was a span of 14 bases. In germline, CDR1 is MGHRA, CDR2 YSYEKL. CDR3 amino acids: CASSHTPGDMNTEAFF. CDR3 in DNA: TGCGCCAGCAGCCACACCCCAGGGGACATGAACACTGAAGCTTTCTTT.

There are a few counts of this clonotype. V usage is TRBV20-1 and J usage is TRBJ1-1, with D tentatively TRBD1 (5 bases). Trimming removed 6 bases at V and 5 bases at J, with 16 bases between. CDR3 length: 13 amino acids. Germline V gene lookup returns CDR1 DFQATT and CDR2 SNEGSKA (reference sequence). The CDR3 DNA reads as TGCAGTGCCCCCGGGACGGTGGAAACTGAAGCTTTCTTT. Its protein product is CSAPGTVETEAFF.

This clonotype has more than one count but fewer than ten. In nucleotides, the CDR3 is TGTGCCAGCAGTTACCCCAACCTAGCGGGGGAGCTGTTTTTT. The encoded protein is CASSYPNLAGELFF. The genes are TRBV6-5 and TRBJ2-2; possibly TRBD2 for D (6 bases). Trimming cost V 2 bases and J 8 bases, with 12 bases left between them. The V gene's germline CDR1 is MNHEY and CDR2 SVGAGI. The CDR3 runs to 14 residues.

This clonotype occurred many times. The chain has TRBV12-3 or TRBV12-4 and TRBJ2-3; the D is unclear. The V end lost 2 bases, the J end lost 2 bases, and 8 bases lay between the germline ends. CDR3 size: 14 residues. CDR3 amino acids: CASSLRDTTDTQYF. CDR3 DNA sequence: TGTGCCAGCAGTTTAAGGGATACCACAGATACGCAGTATTTT.

The chain joins TRBV4-1 to TRBJ1-3; D gene unclear. The CDR3 totals 14 residues. Looked up from germline, CDR1 is MGHRA and CDR2 is YSYEKL. Trimming took off 1 base at V and 3 bases at J, with 7 bases between the two ends. CDR3 region: CASSQGNIGNTIYF. The CDR3, as DNA: TGCGCCAGCAGCCAAGGGAATATTGGAAACACCATATATTTT.

V is TRBV7-9 and J is TRBJ2-1, with unresolved D. The CDR3 is made up of 14 amino acids. CDR1 and CDR2 from the germline V gene are SEHNR and FQNEAQ (reference sequence). The V end was cut by 4 bases, the J end by 12 bases, with 19 bases between. The chain's CDR3 is CASSSPPPGPGQFF. Written as DNA, the CDR3 is TGTGCCAGCAGCTCACCTCCGCCGGGTCCCGGGCAGTTCTTC.

This clonotype has more than one count but fewer than ten. The CDR3 nucleotides read TGTGCCAGCAGCCCCCTAGCGGCGTACAATGAGCAGTTCTTC. Protein sequence: CASSPLAAYNEQFF. This chain uses TRBV9 with TRBJ2-1; TRBD2 agrees at 7 bases. V lost 4 bases, J lost 4 bases, and 5 bases stayed unmatched. Germline CDR1 is SGDLS and CDR2 is YYNGEE. The CDR3 totals 14 residues.

CDR3 residues: CSAVVDRELNEQFF. The CDR3 DNA sequence: TGCAGTGCTGTCGTGGACAGGGAACTAAATGAGCAGTTCTTC. This sequence joins TRBV20-1 and TRBJ2-1; 8 positions match TRBD1. V trimming: 5 bases; J trimming: 7 bases; junction bases outside the gene matches: 10. Per germline, CDR1 DFQATT and CDR2 SNEGSKA (reference sequence). CDR3 size: 14 residues.

This clonotype showed up just a few times. The gene calls are TRBV20-1 and TRBJ1-1, with D uncertain. Looked up from germline, CDR1 is DFQATT and CDR2 is SNEGSKA (reference sequence). The CDR3 totals 13 residues. Trimming removed 0 bases from V and 0 bases from J, with 5 bases in between. CDR3 DNA sequence: TGCAGTGCTAGAGAACACCTGAACACTGAAGCTTTCTTT. As protein: CSAREHLNTEAFF.

This clonotype was recorded a few times. V is TRBV11-2 and J is TRBJ2-3; either TRBD1 or TRBD2 may supply D (6 bases each). This CDR3 spans 18 amino acids. The ends were cut back, 0 bases at V and 0 bases at J, with 16 bases in the middle. Germline values: CDR1 SGHAT, CDR2 FQNNGV. CDR3 amino acids: CASSLDAWGAPSTDTQYF. DNA of the CDR3: TGTGCCAGCAGCTTAGATGCGTGGGGGGCCCCTAGCACAGATACGCAGTATTTT.

The sample holds a few counts of this clonotype. This chain joins TRBV6-2 or TRBV6-3 and TRBJ2-1, with 9 bases matching TRBD2. Unmatched junction bases numbered 8, after V lost 2 bases and J lost 0 bases. Germline V gene lookup returns CDR1 MNHEY and CDR2 SVGEGT. The CDR3 spans 18 residues. In DNA form, the CDR3 reads TGTGCCAGCAGTTACGGTGGCGGGGGGGCATTCTCCTACAATGAGCAGTTCTTC. It specifies CASSYGGGGAFSYNEQFF.

This clonotype showed up many times. DNA for the CDR3: TGCAGCGTTGAACTAGCGGGGGGGAATATCTACGAGCAGTACTTC. The encoded protein is CSVELAGGNIYEQYF. The rearrangement links TRBV29-1 to TRBJ2-7; 12 positions match TRBD2. Germline loops: CDR1 SQVTM, CDR2 ANQGSEA. Trimming took 2 bases from V and 3 from J; bases not matched to a gene: 5. CDR3 length: 15 residues.

This clonotype was counted at least ten times. V gene TRBV6-5 combines with J gene TRBJ1-5, with a tentative D call TRBD1 (5 bases). There are 14 residues in the CDR3. Germline assignment: CDR1 MNHEY and CDR2 SVGAGI. Deletions cut 5 bases from V and 1 base from J, with 9 bases between. The DNA for the CDR3 is TGTGCCAGCAGTGGGGACGGGAGCAATCAGCCCCAGCATTTT. As protein: CASSGDGSNQPQHF.

This clonotype was recorded a few times. CDR3 amino acids: CASSEWVQYNEQFF. The CDR3 DNA sequence: TGTGCCAGCAGTGAATGGGTCCAATACAATGAGCAGTTCTTC. The rearrangement uses TRBV2 and TRBJ2-1; D is undetermined. V was clipped by 2 bases and J by 4 bases, with 9 bases between them. The CDR3 runs to 14 residues. Germline V gives CDR1 SNHLY, CDR2 FYNNEI.

There are a few counts of this clonotype. V gene TRBV15 combines with J gene TRBJ2-5; D is possibly TRBD1 (5 bases). The CDR3 has 15 residues. Germline assignment: CDR1 LNHNV and CDR2 YYDKDF (reference sequence). V dropped 0 bases and J dropped 5 bases, with 13 bases sitting between them. Here the CDR3 reads CATSRDGRASETQYF. CDR3 DNA: TGTGCCACCAGCAGAGATGGCAGGGCGAGTGAGACCCAGTACTTC.

The chain employs TRBV5-1 and TRBJ2-7, with TRBD2 as a possible D gene (5 bases). The V end was cut by 5 bases, the J end by 2 bases, with 5 bases between. Germline V gives CDR1 SGHRS, CDR2 YFSETQ. The CDR3 covers 11 residues. CDR3 sequence reads: CASREAYEQYF. CDR3 DNA: TGCGCCAGCAGGGAGGCCTACGAGCAGTACTTC.

This clonotype was observed many times. The V call is TRBV4-3, the J call TRBJ2-3; 9 bases are a match to TRBD2. CDR3 length equals 14 residues. Germline assignment: CDR1 LGHNA and CDR2 YSLEER. Trimming at V came to 1 base and at J to 6 bases, leaving 2 bases not matched to a gene. CDR3 DNA sequence: TGCGCCAGCAGCCAAGGACTAGCGGAGGATACGCAGTATTTT. As protein: CASSQGLAEDTQYF.

This chain joins TRBV9 and TRBJ1-1; TRBD1 is a possible D gene (5 bases). Germline loops: CDR1 SGDLS, CDR2 YYNGEE. The CDR3 covers 13 residues. V lost 4 bases to trimming and J lost 8 bases, with 15 bases between them. In DNA, the CDR3 is TGTGCCAGCAGCCCTATGGGACGGCTGGAAGCTTTCTTT. Its protein product is CASSPMGRLEAFF.

This clonotype was detected a few times. The chain is built from TRBV6-6 and TRBJ2-7; 8 bases are a match to TRBD1. The CDR3 contains 14 residues. Germline-derived CDR1 and CDR2 are MNHNY and SVGAGI (reference sequence). The V and J ends lost 6 bases and 6 bases, in that order; junction bases with no gene match: 10. The CDR3 region has the DNA TGTGCCAGCAGCCCGGACAGGGAGGTAATCGAGCAGTACTTC. Protein: CASSPDREVIEQYF.

The chain uses TRBV5-1 and TRBJ2-3; 8 positions agree with TRBD2. Germline V CDR1 and CDR2: SGHRS, YFSETQ. The CDR3 has 14 amino acids. V was clipped by 7 bases and J by 5 bases; unmatched bases: 9. The CDR3 nucleotides are TGCGCCAGCGGGAACGGGGGGGTAGAAGATACGCAGTATTTT. This translates into CASGNGGVEDTQYF.

This clonotype was seen a handful of times. V gene TRBV7-9 combines with J gene TRBJ2-7; TRBD1 or TRBD2 may be the D gene (5 bases each). Germline CDR1 SEHNR, CDR2 FQNEAQ (reference sequence). The V and J ends lost 11 bases and 0 bases respectively, with 14 bases between them. The CDR3 runs to 13 residues. The CDR3 sequence: CAARDRSSYEQYF. CDR3 DNA sequence: TGTGCCGCCCGGGACCGGAGCTCCTACGAGCAGTACTTC.

This chain connects TRBV12-3 or TRBV12-4 to TRBJ2-6; possible D gene TRBD1, 5 bases. The V gene lost 6 bases and the J gene lost 0 bases, with 12 bases spanning the gap. This CDR3 comprises 16 residues. CDR3 DNA: TGTGCCAGCAGCCCCGGACAAGCCTCTGGGGCCAACGTCCTGACTTTC. This codes for CASSPGQASGANVLTF.